The sequence of this T cell receptor beta chain was determined in a study of cytotoxic CD8 clonotypes in ibrutinib-treated CLL listed by TCRdb under 2021. Regarding the research as a whole: In this cohort, some 14 patients were treatment-naive and approximately twelve were relapsed/refractory, while around 18 had unmutated IGHV. Longitudinal samples were obtainable from about 30% of the roughly 86 participants in the trial. Cryopreserved peripheral blood mononuclear cells were obtained before treatment, at response, and at either sustained remission or disease progression. Patients were still on ibrutinib when every remission and progressive disease sample was collected. Partial responses were observed in about 25 patients and complete responses in 2; after a median follow-up of 68 months, remission was maintained in approximately 14 patients and progression was observed in roughly twelve. On average, each sample had roughly 260,000 productive templates and approximately 89,000 productive rearrangements. Response samples were taken after a median of about a year on treatment, ranging from about 6 to 36 months.

Each clonotype received, on average, 10x coverage in deep resolution sequencing performed on a MiSeq, where the target depth lay between 1 in 1 million and 1 in 200,000 T cells. TCR beta libraries were generated with the immunoSEQ hsTCRB Kit. In the original analysis: ImmunoSEQ Data Assistant and ImmunoSEQ Analyzer were used for data analysis, and V, D and J genes were assigned according to IMGT definitions. Clonality, which ranges from 0 to 1, was calculated as one minus the normalized Shannon entropy of productive rearrangement frequencies. Public clonotype analysis was restricted to overrepresented clonotypes comprising at least 0.05% of each patient's repertoire. About twelve repertoires from age-matched healthy donors, obtained from immuneACCESS, served as clonality controls. In its TCRdb copy, this immuneACCESS table keeps in-frame sequences only and misses some clones. Where compared with another copy, unresolved V genes explain less than half of these, and the others have no known cause. The V and J calls and the clone size are those of that table, but D and trimming were determined from the DNA. For this sample there are 150,000 to 200,000 clones; 70% to 90% appear just once. The ten largest clones add up to 3% of the sample.

Including cysteine and phenylalanine, the CDR3 has 16 amino acids. CDR3 DNA is the only sequence kept; it has 48 bases, read in frame from the first base. The germline V gene gives CDR1 as SGHRS and CDR2 as YFSETQ. Relative to germline, V is missing 7 bases and J is missing 2 bases, with 9 bases of the junction outside any gene match. The time point label here, explained by the study, means: progressive disease on ibrutinib. For TCR beta library preparation, about 2 micrograms of genomic DNA were isolated from cryopreserved PBMCs. Longitudinal blood samples from CLL patients receiving ibrutinib monotherapy were subjected to high-throughput TCR beta sequencing. The patients were enrolled in a single-center, open-label phase 2 trial of ibrutinib monotherapy. Worth noting for this clone: The antigen it binds to is not known. Base qualities are not recorded, but no much larger clone differs from it by a single base.

Summary of the overall study and its limitations: Sustained-remission and progressing patients did not have matched sampling times, and lymph node repertoires were not examined. Public clonotypes were found to be uncommon and were observed to contract or remain stable during treatment; the increase in clonality was shown to reflect expansion of private clonotypes at ibrutinib response. At baseline, clonality was higher than in age-matched healthy donors and showed a strong correlation with circulating CD8+ T-cell counts. At ibrutinib response clonality went up, during sustained remission it held steady, and at progression it dropped back toward baseline.

Specimen: PBMCs, collected at disease progression, from a patient treated with ibrutinib. The receptor chain draws on TRBV5-1 and TRBJ2-3; 11 central nucleotides agree with TRBD2. This sequence originates from a human donor with chronic lymphocytic leukemia. The CDR3 has the sequence CASGDLAGGNTDTQYF. The nucleotide sequence is TGCGCCAGCGGAGACTTAGCGGGAGGGAACACAGATACGCAGTATTTT. Joined to the reference TRBV5-1 and TRBJ2-3 proteins, this CDR3 gives the full variable domain: KAGVTQTPRYLIKTRGQQVTLSCSPISGHRSVSWYQQTPGQGLQFLFEYFSETQRNKGNFPGRFSGRQFSNSRSEMNVSTLELGDSALYLCASGDLAGGNTDTQYFGPGTRLTVL.